A selection of T cell receptor beta chains follows, all from one sample in a study of OX40 agonist ivuxolimab in advanced cancers. Assay used: immunoSEQ multiplex PCR; TCRdb lists only in-frame clones, some missing. The sample contains about 14,000 clones, 80% of which appear only once. Sequenced material: CD4+ or CD8+ T cells sorted from blood, taken in a trial of the OX40 agonist ivuxolimab. These TCRs come from an adult with an advanced solid tumor such as melanoma, head and neck, liver or kidney cancer. Each CDR3 is given with its conserved first and last residue. A D gene is named only where the DNA matches it firmly. The listing skips clone size in some rows; elsewhere it reads once, few, many or a size class.

v_gene,d_gene,j_gene,abundance,CDR3nt,CDR3aa
TRBV11-3,-,TRBJ1-2,once,TGTGCCAGCAGCTTAGATTCTGGGGACTATGGCTACACCTTC,CASSLDSGDYGYTF
TRBV6-1,TRBD2,TRBJ2-3,-,TGTGCCAGCAGTGATTTGGCGGGAGGGGGGGAAGATACGCAGTATTTT,CASSDLAGGGEDTQYF
TRBV6-4,-,TRBJ2-1,-,TGTGCCAGCAGTGACTCGATAAGGGGTCACAATGAGCAGTTCTTC,CASSDSIRGHNEQFF
TRBV6-5,TRBD1,TRBJ2-7,-,TGTGCCAGCAGTCAAACGACAGGGAGATTGCACGAGCAGTACTTC,CASSQTTGRLHEQYF
TRBV13,-,TRBJ1-2,once,TGTGCCAGCTCGGAAGCTTCTAACTATGGCTACACCTTC,CASSEASNYGYTF
TRBV10-3,TRBD1,TRBJ2-5,once,TGTGCCGGCGGTACAGGGGCGGAGACCCAGTACTTC,CAGGTGAETQYF
TRBV9,TRBD1,TRBJ1-3,-,TGTGCCAGCAGTCTTACAGGGGTCGGAAACACCATATATTTT,CASSLTGVGNTIYF
TRBV7-9,TRBD2,TRBJ2-7,-,TGTGCCAGCAGCGCGACGACTAGCGCTGCCTACGAGCAGTACTTC,CASSATTSAAYEQYF
TRBV14,TRBD1,TRBJ2-2,-,TGTGCCAGCAGCGAGGGGGCACTCTTTCCAGGGGAGCTGTTTTTT,CASSEGALFPGELFF
TRBV7-9,TRBD1,TRBJ2-5,-,TGTGCCAGCAGCAATGGACAGGGGGCATCAGAGACCCAGTACTTC,CASSNGQGASETQYF
TRBV27,-,TRBJ2-7,-,TGTGCCAGCAGCCCCCGGGGAGCGGGCCACGAGCAGTACTTC,CASSPRGAGHEQYF
TRBV5-6,-,TRBJ2-7,medium-sized,TGTGCCAGCAGCTTGGGGGGCAGCACCTACGAGCAGTACTTC,CASSLGGSTYEQYF
TRBV27,-,TRBJ2-5,few,TGTGCCAGCAGTTCCCTAACAGGAGGGGCGGAGACCCAGTACTTC,CASSSLTGGAETQYF
TRBV28,-,TRBJ2-6,-,TGTGCCAGCAGTTTGGGCAGCTTATCTGGGGCCAACGTCCTGACTTTC,CASSLGSLSGANVLTF
TRBV7-9,-,TRBJ1-2,-,TGTGCCAGCAGCTTTTTTCCTCAAGAATATGGCTACACCTTC,CASSFFPQEYGYTF
TRBV13,TRBD1,TRBJ2-3,-,TGTGCCAGCAGCTGGGACAGAACTAGCACAGATACGCAGTATTTT,CASSWDRTSTDTQYF
TRBV19,-,TRBJ1-1,-,TGTGCCAGCTCCCAGGGTGAGTACACTGAAGCTTTCTTT,CASSQGEYTEAFF
TRBV10-1,TRBD2,TRBJ2-1,-,TGCGCCAGCAGTGATAGCGGGGGGGCCAGTGAGCAGTTCTTC,CASSDSGGASEQFF
TRBV4-1,-,TRBJ2-5,-,TGCGCCAGCAGCCCCGCGGAGGAGCCCAGGGTGGGCCAGTACTTC,CASSPAEEPRVGQYF
TRBV10-2,-,TRBJ2-5,-,TGCGCCAGCAGGACAGAACAAGAGACCCAGTACTTC,CASRTEQETQYF
TRBV6-5,TRBD1,TRBJ2-1,-,TGTGCCAGCAATCCCGGGACAGGCTCCTACAATGAGCAGTTCTTC,CASNPGTGSYNEQFF
TRBV4-1,-,TRBJ2-2,-,TGCGCCAGCAGCCACGGGGCCACCTCGGGCGGGGAGCTGTTTTTT,CASSHGATSGGELFF
TRBV30,-,TRBJ2-6,-,TGTGCCTGGAGTCCCTGGGCCTTCTCTGGGGCCAACGTCCTGACTTTC,CAWSPWAFSGANVLTF
TRBV28,TRBD1,TRBJ1-5,-,TGTGCCAGCAGTGGTAGACAGGGGAATAGCAATCAGCCCCAGCATTTT,CASSGRQGNSNQPQHF
TRBV19,-,TRBJ2-1,-,TGTGCCAGTAGTTGGACTGGAAACCACAATGAGCAGTTCTTC,CASSWTGNHNEQFF
TRBV9,-,TRBJ2-1,-,TGTGCCAGCAGCGTAACAGGGAGCTCCTACAATGAGCAGTTCTTC,CASSVTGSSYNEQFF
TRBV4-1,-,TRBJ1-2,-,TGCGCCAGCAGCTTTACTCGACAGGAACTTAACTATGGCTACACCTTC,CASSFTRQELNYGYTF
TRBV7-9,-,TRBJ2-1,-,TGTGCCAGCAGCTTAGCGGGGGGAACTTTTAATGAGCAGTTCTTC,CASSLAGGTFNEQFF
TRBV6-1,-,TRBJ1-2,-,TGTGCCAGCAGTGAAGAGGAGACGGCTACTAACTATGGCTACACCTTC,CASSEEETATNYGYTF
TRBV25-1,TRBD2,TRBJ2-1,few,TGTGCCAGCAGTGAATTCTCGCTAGCGGGGCGACAGAATGAGCAGTTCTTC,CASSEFSLAGRQNEQFF
TRBV27,-,TRBJ2-1,-,TGTGCCAGCAGTTTGACTAGTAGTTTCAATGAGCAGTTCTTC,CASSLTSSFNEQFF
TRBV19,TRBD2,TRBJ2-7,-,TGTGCCAGTAGCCAGGGACTAGCGGGCGCCTCCTACGAGCAGTACTTC,CASSQGLAGASYEQYF
TRBV6-1,-,TRBJ1-6,few,TGTGCCAGCAGTGAAGGGGCAGCGAAAGTCTCATCACCCCTCCACTTT,CASSEGAAKVSSPLHF
TRBV14,-,TRBJ2-1,-,TGTGCCAGCAGCCTGCCCGGACAGAACAATGAGCAGTTCTTC,CASSLPGQNNEQFF
TRBV6-4,-,TRBJ1-3,-,TGTGCCAGCAGTGAGTCCGTCTCTGGAAACACCATATATTTT,CASSESVSGNTIYF
TRBV7-2,-,TRBJ2-7,-,TGTGCCAGCAGCACCTCCTACGAGCAGTACTTC,CASSTSYEQYF
TRBV2,TRBD2,TRBJ2-5,-,TGTGCCAGCCATTTCAAACTAGCGGGGGGTAGGGAAGAGACCCAGTACTTC,CASHFKLAGGREETQYF
TRBV11-3,-,TRBJ2-1,-,TGTGCCAGCAGCTCAATGGGTAATGAGCAGTTCTTC,CASSSMGNEQFF
TRBV15,-,TRBJ2-7,-,TGTGCCACCAGCAGGGCCATGGAGCGCGATCGCGAGCAGTACTTC,CATSRAMERDREQYF
TRBV5-4,TRBD1,TRBJ1-2,once,TGTGCCAGCAGCCCTGGGACAGATGGGCGTCACTATGGCTACACCTTC,CASSPGTDGRHYGYTF
TRBV7-2,TRBD1,TRBJ1-1,once,TGTGCCAGCAGCTACGGGACAGGGGATGAAGCTTTCTTT,CASSYGTGDEAFF
TRBV7-9,TRBD2,TRBJ2-1,-,TGTGCCAGCAGCTATAAGGCGGATTTTAGCGGGGGGAACAATGAGCAGTTCTTC,CASSYKADFSGGNNEQFF
TRBV7-2,-,TRBJ2-7,-,TGTGCCAGCAGCTTCGGACAGACCTACGAGCAGTACTTC,CASSFGQTYEQYF
TRBV27,-,TRBJ1-2,large,TGTGCCAGCAGTTCTCAGAGTTATGGCTACACCTTC,CASSSQSYGYTF
TRBV7-9,TRBD1,TRBJ2-7,-,TGTGCCAGCAGCGGAGAGACAGGGGGCGGTGACTCCTACGAGCAGTACTTC,CASSGETGGGDSYEQYF
TRBV7-6,TRBD2,TRBJ2-1,-,TGTGCCAGCACCCTCTTAGTAGGTCCGGGAGGTGATGAGCAGTTCTTC,CASTLLVGPGGDEQFF
TRBV30,-,TRBJ2-7,-,TGTGCCTGGAGGGACGTGAGCTCCTACGAGCAGTACTTC,CAWRDVSSYEQYF